These 27 T cell receptor beta chains originate from one sample sequenced in a study of blood T cell repertoires in COVID-19. Measured with immunoSEQ multiplex PCR; TCRdb has only the in-frame clones, and not every one. The sample has 120,000 or so clones; around three quarters are singletons. Material for sequencing was peripheral blood. The receptors here all came from a woman in her 70s with acute or convalescent COVID-19.

The gene calls are TRBV4-1 and TRBJ2-1, with no clear D. Looked up from germline, CDR1 is MGHRA and CDR2 is YSYEKL. The germline V and J ends were trimmed by 0 bases and 5 bases, with 11 bases remaining between them. The CDR3 covers 15 residues. CDR3 loop: CASSQESLVHNEQFF. The CDR3 nucleotides are TGCGCCAGCAGCCAAGAGAGCCTAGTTCACAATGAGCAGTTCTTC.

The chain uses TRBV6-5 and TRBJ1-3; D is undetermined. The CDR3 runs 14 residues. Germline-derived CDR1 and CDR2 are MNHEY and SVGAGI. Between the trimmed V and J ends, which lost 7 bases and 0 bases, there was a span of 10 bases. The CDR3 loop reads CASKISSSGNTIYF. The CDR3 coding sequence is TGTGCCAGCAAGATTTCGAGCTCTGGAAACACCATATATTTT.

The V and J genes are TRBV9 and TRBJ2-1; 8 bases fit TRBD2. There are 18 residues in the CDR3. Trimming removed 0 bases from V and 4 bases from J; junction bases left unmatched: 12. Germline V gene data show CDR1 as SGDLS and CDR2 as YYNGEE. This CDR3 is CASSVEGGERGKYNEQFF. The DNA for the CDR3 is TGTGCCAGCAGCGTAGAGGGAGGGGAGCGGGGGAAATACAATGAGCAGTTCTTC.

The V call is TRBV28, the J call TRBJ2-7, with TRBD1 identical over 11 bases. This CDR3 is 12 amino acids long. V was clipped by 8 bases and J by 3 bases; unmatched bases: 0. CDR1 is MDHEN and CDR2 is SYDVKM in the germline V gene. This CDR3 reads CASGTGGYEQYF. In DNA, the CDR3 is TGTGCCAGCGGGACAGGGGGCTACGAGCAGTACTTC.

This clone came up a few times. The chain couples TRBV5-1 to TRBJ1-2; 8 bases are a match to TRBD1. With 0 bases clipped from V and 6 bases from J, the junction kept 4 bases outside the gene matches. CDR3 length: 14 amino acids. Germline CDR1 reads SGHRS; CDR2 reads YFSETQ. CDR3 DNA: TGCGCCAGCAGCTTGGAAGGACAGGGTAATGGCTACACCTTC. Amino acids: CASSLEGQGNGYTF.

The chain couples TRBV14 to TRBJ1-5; D gene ambiguous. Looked up from germline, CDR1 is SGHDN and CDR2 is FVKESK. The CDR3 is 15 amino acids. Between the trimmed V and J ends, which lost 1 base and 10 bases, there was a span of 17 bases. This chain's CDR3 is CASSQAPLAFGPQHF. The CDR3 coding sequence is TGTGCCAGCAGCCAAGCCCCGTTGGCTTTTGGTCCCCAGCATTTT.

The V call is TRBV2, the J call TRBJ1-1, with D perhaps matching TRBD1 (6 bases). Trimming took off 5 bases at V and 1 base at J, with 11 bases between the two ends. The germline V gene has CDR1 SNHLY and CDR2 FYNNEI. This CDR3 is 14 amino acids long. The CDR3 DNA follows: TGTGCCAGCAGTACAGACAGGTGGAACACTGAAGCTTTCTTT. As protein: CASSTDRWNTEAFF.

The J gene is TRBJ2-4, the V gene TRBV27, with a weak D call TRBD1 (6 bases). The CDR3 sequence is 15 residues long. Trimming removed 3 bases from V and 6 bases from J, with 15 bases in between. Germline CDR1 is MNHEY and CDR2 is SMNVEV (reference sequence). Here the CDR3 reads CASSLTPGHLNIQYF. The CDR3 DNA reads as TGTGCCAGCAGTTTGACCCCGGGACACTTAAACATTCAGTACTTC.

This chain connects TRBV20-1 to TRBJ2-5, with 8 bases that match TRBD2. V lost 3 bases and J lost 1; bases outside the gene matches: 4. This CDR3 is built from 14 residues. Germline CDR1 is DFQATT and CDR2 is SNEGSKA (reference sequence). CDR3 sequence: CSASLLAGQETQYF. CDR3 bases: TGCAGTGCTAGTCTCCTAGCGGGCCAAGAGACCCAGTACTTC.

This chain joins TRBV3-1 (or the pseudogene TRBV3-2) and TRBJ2-5; 14 bases agree with TRBD2. Germline trimming cut 4 bases from V and 4 bases from J; bases unmatched to any gene: 14. The CDR3 extends over 19 amino acids. CDR1 is LGHDT, CDR2 YNNKEL, per germline (reference sequence). The CDR3 sequence: CASSRPGLAGGHKAETQYF. Here the CDR3 DNA reads TGTGCCAGCAGCCGCCCAGGACTAGCGGGGGGTCATAAGGCAGAGACCCAGTACTTC.

V is TRBV19 and J is TRBJ1-2; D not resolved. Germline-derived CDR1 and CDR2 are LNHDA and SQIVND (reference sequence). V dropped 6 bases and J dropped 0 bases, with 8 bases sitting between them. There are 13 residues in the CDR3. The CDR3 reads CASSPKANYGYTF. The CDR3 DNA follows: TGTGCCAGTAGCCCTAAAGCTAACTATGGCTACACCTTC. Based on the CDR3 plus reference TRBV19 and TRBJ1-2, the full variable domain is DGGITQSPKYLFRKEGQNVTLSCEQNLNHDAMYWYRQDPGQGLRLIYYSQIVNDFQKGDIAEGYSVSREKKESFPLTVTSAQKNPTAFYLCASSPKANYGYTFGSGTRLTVV.

This clone was seen only a few times. The chain links TRBV29-1 to TRBJ1-2; 8 bases match TRBD1. The CDR3 extends over 13 amino acids. V lost 6 bases to trimming and J lost 0 bases; unmatched junction nucleotides: 3. Germline CDR1 is SQVTM and CDR2 is ANQGSEA. The CDR3 reads CSVGTGTNYGYTF. The CDR3 DNA reads TGCAGCGTGGGGACAGGCACTAACTATGGCTACACCTTC.

V usage is TRBV27 and J usage is TRBJ1-6; TRBD1 agrees at 7 bases. Per the germline V gene, CDR1 is MNHEY and CDR2 is SMNVEV (reference sequence). With 5 bases clipped from V and 9 bases from J, the junction kept 10 bases outside the gene matches. The CDR3 is 15 residues long. CDR3 bases: TGTGCCAGCAGTCAGCGACAGGGTGGGGCTTCACCCCTCCACTTT. Encoded protein: CASSQRQGGASPLHF.

V gene TRBV6-5 combines with J gene TRBJ1-4, with a tentative D call TRBD1 (5 bases). CDR1 and CDR2 (germline): MNHEY, SVGAGI. The CDR3 totals 14 residues. V lost 6 bases, J lost 5 bases, and 13 bases lay in between. CDR3 loop: CASRAGSTNEKLFF. DNA of the CDR3: TGTGCCAGCAGGGCAGGGTCCACCAATGAAAAACTGTTTTTT.

The chain uses TRBV27 and TRBJ2-3; 10 nucleotides align to TRBD2. The trim removed 5 bases at V and 3 bases at J, leaving 8 bases unmatched. The CDR3 totals 16 residues. CDR1 is MNHEY and CDR2 is SMNVEV in the germline V gene (reference sequence). The CDR3 sequence is CASSPLGTSDTDTQYF. The CDR3 DNA reads as TGTGCCAGCAGTCCACTCGGGACTAGCGATACAGATACGCAGTATTTT.

This clone showed up just once. The chain links TRBV6-5 to TRBJ1-2; no definite D call. The CDR3 covers 14 residues. Germline assignment: CDR1 MNHEY and CDR2 SVGAGI. Trimming removed 0 bases at V and 9 bases at J, with 14 bases between. The CDR3 loop is CASSYSGSGARYTF. For the CDR3, the DNA is TGTGCCAGCAGTTACTCGGGCTCTGGTGCGCGCTACACCTTC.

The CDR3, as DNA: TGTGCCAGCAGCCTAGCAGGGTCGAGCTCCTACAATGAGCAGTTCTTC. This sequence encodes CASSLAGSSSYNEQFF. The chain recombines TRBV9 with TRBJ2-1; the D call may be TRBD1 or TRBD2 (5 bases each). CDR1 and CDR2 (germline): SGDLS, YYNGEE. The V gene lost 4 bases and the J gene lost 0 bases, with 14 bases spanning the gap. This CDR3 is built from 16 residues.

The chain links TRBV10-2 to TRBJ1-1; 9 nucleotides align to TRBD1. J lost 3 bases, V lost 5 bases, and 7 bases had no gene match. Germline V lookup: CDR1 WSHSY, CDR2 SAAADI. CDR3 length: 15 residues. CDR3 region: CASSPGTGRDTEAFF. The CDR3, as DNA: TGCGCCAGCAGTCCCGGGACAGGGAGGGACACTGAAGCTTTCTTT.

The chain combines TRBV5-4 with TRBJ1-2; 9 bases align to TRBD1. Germline-derived CDR1 and CDR2 are SGHNT and YYREEE (reference sequence). The CDR3 is 15 residues long. J was trimmed by 4 bases and V by 0 bases; bases with no gene match: 4. The CDR3: CASSLAGTGPYGYTF. The DNA for the CDR3 is TGTGCCAGCAGCTTGGCCGGGACAGGGCCCTATGGCTACACCTTC.

V is TRBV28 and J is TRBJ1-2; 7 positions agree with TRBD1. Unmatched junction bases numbered 2, after V lost 5 bases and J lost 2 bases. The CDR3 loop spans 13 amino acids. CDR1 MDHEN and CDR2 SYDVKM come from the germline V gene. The CDR3 here is CASSATGNYGYTF. The CDR3, as DNA: TGTGCCAGCAGTGCGACAGGGAACTATGGCTACACCTTC.

This clone was seen a handful of times. The J gene is TRBJ2-2, the V gene TRBV7-8, with D tentatively TRBD1 (6 bases). CDR1 and CDR2 from the germline V gene are SGHVS and FQNEAQ. V was shortened by 4 bases and J by 7 bases, with 10 bases between the two germline ends. The CDR3 loop spans 13 amino acids. As DNA, the CDR3 is TGTGCCAGCAGCTCACAGGGTCACGGGGAGCTGTTTTTT. This encodes CASSSQGHGELFF.

The chain uses TRBV10-3 and TRBJ1-3; D ambiguous. Per the germline V gene, CDR1 is ENHRY and CDR2 is SYGVKD. Trimming shortened V by 4 bases and J by 4 bases, and 2 bases separated the two germline ends. This CDR3 comprises 11 residues. The CDR3 DNA is TGTGCCATCAGTGCGGGAAACACCATATATTTT. Encoded protein: CAISAGNTIYF.

This clone showed up just a few times. J is TRBJ1-6 and V is TRBV2, with D perhaps matching TRBD1 (6 bases). The CDR3 runs to 14 residues. With 3 bases removed from V and 10 bases from J, the gap between germline ends came to 13 bases. Germline CDR1 and CDR2: SNHLY and FYNNEI. CDR3 sequence reads: CASSDKQGGSPLHF. CDR3 nucleotides: TGTGCCAGCAGTGATAAACAGGGCGGATCACCCCTCCACTTT.

This sequence joins TRBV2 and TRBJ2-5, with a possible D match to TRBD2 (6 bases). The CDR3 has 14 amino acids. V dropped 4 bases and J dropped 1 base, with 10 bases sitting between them. The germline gives CDR1 SNHLY, CDR2 FYNNEI. CDR3 coding DNA: TGTGCCAGCAGTGGGGGGGAGGTCCAAGAGACCCAGTACTTC. Translating gives CASSGGEVQETQYF. The whole variable domain, remainder taken from reference TRBV2 and TRBJ2-5, is EPEVTQTPSHQVTQMGQEVILRCVPISNHLYFYWYRQILGQKVEFLVSFYNNEISEKSEIFDDQFSVERPDGSNFTLKIRSTKLEDSAMYFCASSGGEVQETQYFGPGTRLLVL.

The gene calls are TRBV1 and TRBJ1-5. TRBV1 is a listed pseudogene. There are 15 residues in the CDR3. This CDR3 reads CTSSQDYRGWQPQHF. CDR3 nucleotide sequence: TGCACCAGCAGCCAAGATTACCGGGGATGGCAGCCCCAGCATTTT.

The J gene is TRBJ1-5, the V gene TRBV4-1; 7 positions match TRBD1. CDR1 and CDR2 (germline): MGHRA, YSYEKL. V shed 0 bases, J shed 7 bases, and the junction held 9 bases outside the gene matches. This CDR3 has 16 amino acids. CDR3 nucleotides: TGCGCCAGCAGCCAAGATGATTTTGGCAGGGGGCAGCCCCAGCATTTT. Amino acids: CASSQDDFGRGQPQHF.

This clone was observed a handful of times. The chain joins TRBV6-2 or TRBV6-3 to TRBJ1-2; TRBD1 aligns across 11 bases. CDR1 is MNHEY, CDR2 SVGEGT, per germline. The length of the CDR3 is 13 residues. Unmatched junction bases numbered 3, after V lost 5 bases and J lost 7 bases. In nucleotides, the CDR3 is TGTGCCAGCAGTCCGGACAGGGGGCTTGGCTACACCTTC. This encodes CASSPDRGLGYTF.